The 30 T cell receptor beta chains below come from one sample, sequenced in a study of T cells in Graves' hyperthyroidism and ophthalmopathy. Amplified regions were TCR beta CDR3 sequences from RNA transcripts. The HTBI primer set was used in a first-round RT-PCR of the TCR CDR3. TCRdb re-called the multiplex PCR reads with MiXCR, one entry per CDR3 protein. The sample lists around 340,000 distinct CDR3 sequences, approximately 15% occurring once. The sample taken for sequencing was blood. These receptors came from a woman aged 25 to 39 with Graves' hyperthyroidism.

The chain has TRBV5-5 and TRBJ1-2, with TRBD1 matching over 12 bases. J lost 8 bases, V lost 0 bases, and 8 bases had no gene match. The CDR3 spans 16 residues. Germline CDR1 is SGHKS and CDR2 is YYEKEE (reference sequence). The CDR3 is CASSLEPGQGAWGYTF. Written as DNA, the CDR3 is TGTGCCAGCAGCTTGGAACCGGGACAGGGGGCGTGGGGCTACACCTTC.

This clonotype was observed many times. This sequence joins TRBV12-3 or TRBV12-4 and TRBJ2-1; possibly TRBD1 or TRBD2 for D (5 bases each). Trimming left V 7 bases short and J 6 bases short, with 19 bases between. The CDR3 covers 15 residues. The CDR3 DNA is TGTGCCAGCACCTGGCCCGGGGCCGAGGGCAATGAGCAGTTCTTC. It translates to CASTWPGAEGNEQFF.

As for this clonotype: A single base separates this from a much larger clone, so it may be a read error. The CDR3: CSARTAQETQHF. The CDR3 nucleotides read TGCAGTGCCAGGACAGCGCAAGAGACCCAGCACTTC. The rearrangement uses TRBV20-1 and TRBJ2-5, with D tentatively TRBD1 (6 bases). This CDR3 has 12 residues. Germline V gives CDR1 DFQATT, CDR2 SNEGSKA (reference sequence).

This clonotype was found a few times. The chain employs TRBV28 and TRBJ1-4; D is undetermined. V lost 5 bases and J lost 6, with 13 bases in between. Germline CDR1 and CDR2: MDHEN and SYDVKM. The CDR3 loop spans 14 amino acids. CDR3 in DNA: TGTGCCAGCAGTCCTTCCGGGAGATATGAAAAACTGTTTTTT. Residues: CASSPSGRYEKLFF.

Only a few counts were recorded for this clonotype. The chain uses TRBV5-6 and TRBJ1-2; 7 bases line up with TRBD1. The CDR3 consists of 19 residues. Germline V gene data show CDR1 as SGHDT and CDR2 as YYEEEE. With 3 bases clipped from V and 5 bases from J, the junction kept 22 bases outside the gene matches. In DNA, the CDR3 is TGTGCCAGCAGCTCGAACAAGGACTTGGGGAGGACAGGCAGATATGGCTACACCTTC. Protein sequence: CASSSNKDLGRTGRYGYTF.

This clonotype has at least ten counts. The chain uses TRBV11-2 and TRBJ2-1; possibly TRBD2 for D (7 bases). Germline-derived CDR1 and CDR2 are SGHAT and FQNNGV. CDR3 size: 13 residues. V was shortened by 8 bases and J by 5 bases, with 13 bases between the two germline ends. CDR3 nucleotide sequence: TGTGCCAGCGAGGGGGGGGTCGACAATGAGCAGTTCTTC. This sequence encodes CASEGGVDNEQFF. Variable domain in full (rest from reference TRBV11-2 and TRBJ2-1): EAGVAQSPRYKIIEKRQSVAFWCNPISGHATLYWYQQILGQGPKLLIQFQNNGVVDDSQLPKDRFSAERLKGVDSTLKIQPAKLEDSAVYLCASEGGVDNEQFFGPGTRLTVL.

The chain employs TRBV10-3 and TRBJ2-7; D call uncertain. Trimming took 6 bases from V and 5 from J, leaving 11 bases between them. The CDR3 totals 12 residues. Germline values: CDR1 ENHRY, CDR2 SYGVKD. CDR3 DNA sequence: TGTGCCATCAGCTCAGTCGGCAACGAGCAGTACTTC. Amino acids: CAISSVGNEQYF.

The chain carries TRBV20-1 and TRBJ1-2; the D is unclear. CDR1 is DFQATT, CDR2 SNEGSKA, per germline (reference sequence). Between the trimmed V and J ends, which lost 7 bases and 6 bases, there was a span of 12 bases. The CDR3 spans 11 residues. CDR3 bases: TGCAGTGGCCGAGGAGGGCATGGCTACACCTTC. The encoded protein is CSGRGGHGYTF.

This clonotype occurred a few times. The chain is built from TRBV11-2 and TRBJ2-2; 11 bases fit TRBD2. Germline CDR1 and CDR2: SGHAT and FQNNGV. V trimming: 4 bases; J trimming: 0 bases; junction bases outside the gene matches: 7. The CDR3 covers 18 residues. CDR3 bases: TGTGCCAGCAGCTCCGCGGGACTAGCGGTGACGAACACCGGGGAGCTGTTTTTT. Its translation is CASSSAGLAVTNTGELFF.

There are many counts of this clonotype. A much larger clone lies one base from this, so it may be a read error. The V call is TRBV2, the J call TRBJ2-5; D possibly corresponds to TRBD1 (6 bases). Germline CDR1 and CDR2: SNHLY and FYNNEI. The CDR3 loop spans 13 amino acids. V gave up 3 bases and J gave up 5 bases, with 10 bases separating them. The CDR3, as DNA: TGTGCCAGCAGTGATTCAGGGGTCGAGACCCAGTACTTC. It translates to CASSDSGVETQYF.

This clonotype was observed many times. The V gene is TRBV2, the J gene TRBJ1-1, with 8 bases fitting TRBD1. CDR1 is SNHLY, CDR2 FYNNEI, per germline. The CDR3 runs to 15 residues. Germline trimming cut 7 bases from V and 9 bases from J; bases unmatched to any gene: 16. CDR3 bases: TGTGCCAGCACTGCGAGGCGACAGGGGAAGGTGAAAGCTTTCTTT. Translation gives CASTARRQGKVKAFF.

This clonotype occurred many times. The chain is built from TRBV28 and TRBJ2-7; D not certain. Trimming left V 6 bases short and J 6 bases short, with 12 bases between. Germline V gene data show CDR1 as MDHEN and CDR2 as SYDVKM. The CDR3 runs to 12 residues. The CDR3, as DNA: TGTGCCAGCAGCCCCAGGTTCGGCGAGCAGTACTTC. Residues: CASSPRFGEQYF.

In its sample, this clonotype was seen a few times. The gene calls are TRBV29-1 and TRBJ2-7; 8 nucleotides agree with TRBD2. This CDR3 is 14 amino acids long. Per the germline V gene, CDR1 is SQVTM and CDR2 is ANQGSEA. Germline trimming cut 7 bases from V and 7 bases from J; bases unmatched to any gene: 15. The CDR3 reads CSALSGLAGGEQYF. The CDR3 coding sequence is TGCAGCGCCCTCAGCGGCCTAGCGGGTGGGGAGCAGTACTTC.

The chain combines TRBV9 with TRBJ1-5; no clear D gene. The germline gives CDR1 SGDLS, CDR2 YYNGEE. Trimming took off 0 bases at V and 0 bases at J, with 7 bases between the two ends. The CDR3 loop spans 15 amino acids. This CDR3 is CASSVVGYSNQPQHF. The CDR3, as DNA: TGTGCCAGCAGCGTAGTCGGCTATAGCAATCAGCCCCAGCATTTT.

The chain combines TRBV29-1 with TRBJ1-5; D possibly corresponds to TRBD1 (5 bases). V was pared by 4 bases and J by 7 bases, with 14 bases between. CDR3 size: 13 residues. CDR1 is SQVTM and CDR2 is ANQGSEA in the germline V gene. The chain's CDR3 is CSVASGQRQPQHF. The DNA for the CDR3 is TGCAGCGTTGCCTCAGGGCAAAGACAGCCCCAGCATTTT.

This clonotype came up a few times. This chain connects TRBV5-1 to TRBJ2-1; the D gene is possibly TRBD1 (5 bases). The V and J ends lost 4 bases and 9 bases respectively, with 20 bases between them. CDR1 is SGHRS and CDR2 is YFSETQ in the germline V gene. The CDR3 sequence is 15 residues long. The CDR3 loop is CASSLTSDQGGEQFF. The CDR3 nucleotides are TGCGCCAGCAGCCTCACTTCGGATCAGGGCGGTGAGCAGTTCTTC.

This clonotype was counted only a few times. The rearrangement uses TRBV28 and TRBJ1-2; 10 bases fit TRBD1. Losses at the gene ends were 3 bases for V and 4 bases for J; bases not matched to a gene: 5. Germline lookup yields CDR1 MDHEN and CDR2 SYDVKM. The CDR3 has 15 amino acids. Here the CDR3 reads CASSFRGDRGYGYTF. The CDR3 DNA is TGTGCCAGCAGTTTTCGTGGGGACAGGGGCTATGGCTACACCTTC.

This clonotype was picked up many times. CDR3 loop: CATSDSRVAGTVTDTQYF. CDR3 in DNA: TGTGCCACCAGTGATTCTAGAGTGGCGGGAACCGTCACAGATACGCAGTATTTT. The chain uses TRBV24-1 and TRBJ2-3; D is perhaps TRBD2 (6 bases). Between the trimmed V and J ends, which lost 2 bases and 2 bases, there was a span of 19 bases. This CDR3 comprises 18 residues. The germline V gene has CDR1 KGHDR and CDR2 SFDVKD.

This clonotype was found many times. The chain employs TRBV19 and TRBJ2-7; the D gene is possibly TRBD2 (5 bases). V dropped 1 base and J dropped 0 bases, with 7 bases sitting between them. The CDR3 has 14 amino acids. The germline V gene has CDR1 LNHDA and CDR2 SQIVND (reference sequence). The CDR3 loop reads CASSIGGNSYEQYF. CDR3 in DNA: TGTGCCAGTAGTATAGGAGGGAACTCCTACGAGCAGTACTTC.

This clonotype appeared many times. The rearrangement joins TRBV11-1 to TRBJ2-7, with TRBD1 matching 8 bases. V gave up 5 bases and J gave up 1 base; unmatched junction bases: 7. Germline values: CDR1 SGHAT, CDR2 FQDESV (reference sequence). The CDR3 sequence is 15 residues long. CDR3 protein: CASSLLDRASYEQYF. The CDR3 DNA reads TGTGCCAGCAGCCTCCTGGACAGGGCTTCCTACGAGCAGTACTTC.

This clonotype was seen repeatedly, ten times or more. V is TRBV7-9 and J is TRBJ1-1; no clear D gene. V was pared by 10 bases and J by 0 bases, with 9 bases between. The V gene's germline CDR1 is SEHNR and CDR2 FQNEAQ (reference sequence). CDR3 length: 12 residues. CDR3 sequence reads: CATTLMNTEAFF. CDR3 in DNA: TGTGCCACCACCCTAATGAACACTGAAGCTTTCTTT.

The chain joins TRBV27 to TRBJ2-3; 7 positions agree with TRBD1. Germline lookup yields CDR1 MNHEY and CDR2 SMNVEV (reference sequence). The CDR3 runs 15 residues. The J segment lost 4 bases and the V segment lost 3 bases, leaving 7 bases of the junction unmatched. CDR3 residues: CASSFLQQGSDTQYF. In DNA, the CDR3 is TGTGCCAGCAGTTTCCTCCAACAGGGGTCAGATACGCAGTATTTT.

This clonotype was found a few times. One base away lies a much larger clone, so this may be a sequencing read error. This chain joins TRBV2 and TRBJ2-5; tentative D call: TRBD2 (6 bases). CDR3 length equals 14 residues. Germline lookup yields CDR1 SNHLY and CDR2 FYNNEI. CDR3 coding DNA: TGTGCCAGCAGTGAAGTTGGCGGGAAAGAGGCCCAGTACTTC. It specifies CASSEVGGKEAQYF.

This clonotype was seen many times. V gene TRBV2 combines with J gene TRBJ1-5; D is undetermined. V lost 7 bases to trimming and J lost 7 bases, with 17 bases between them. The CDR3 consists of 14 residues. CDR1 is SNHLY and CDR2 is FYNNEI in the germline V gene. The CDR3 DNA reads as TGTGCCAGCACCAAAAGTGAAGAGGTGCAGCCCCAGCATTTT. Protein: CASTKSEEVQPQHF.

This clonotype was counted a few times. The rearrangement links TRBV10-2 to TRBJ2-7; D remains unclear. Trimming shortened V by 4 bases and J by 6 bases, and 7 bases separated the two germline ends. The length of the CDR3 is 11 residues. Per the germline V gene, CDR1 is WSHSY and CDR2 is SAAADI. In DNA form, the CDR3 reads TGCGCCAGCAGTGTTGGGCTCGAGCAGTACTTC. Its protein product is CASSVGLEQYF.

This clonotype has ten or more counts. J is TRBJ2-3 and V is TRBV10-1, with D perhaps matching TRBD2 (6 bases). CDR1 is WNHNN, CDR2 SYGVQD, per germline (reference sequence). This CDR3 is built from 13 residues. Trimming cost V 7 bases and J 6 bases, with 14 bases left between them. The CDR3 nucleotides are TGCGCCAGCATGCCAGCGGGTGGGGATACGCAGTATTTT. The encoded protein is CASMPAGGDTQYF.

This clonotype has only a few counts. CDR3 nucleotide sequence: TGTGCCAGCGGGGGGAACGACAATGAGCAGTTCTTC. This encodes CASGGNDNEQFF. The V call is TRBV9, the J call TRBJ2-1; D might be TRBD2 (6 bases). V lost 7 bases, J lost 5 bases, and 10 bases lay in between. This CDR3 comprises 12 residues. Germline assignment: CDR1 SGDLS and CDR2 YYNGEE.

The DNA of the CDR3 is TGTGCCTGGGACCGGGACAAGGGGATCGGGGAGCTGTTTTTT. Translation: CAWDRDKGIGELFF. This chain connects TRBV30 to TRBJ2-2; perhaps TRBD1 as D (6 bases). The CDR3 extends over 14 amino acids. The germline V and J ends were trimmed by 5 bases and 7 bases, with 17 bases remaining between them. Germline loops: CDR1 GTSNPN, CDR2 SVGIG (reference sequence).

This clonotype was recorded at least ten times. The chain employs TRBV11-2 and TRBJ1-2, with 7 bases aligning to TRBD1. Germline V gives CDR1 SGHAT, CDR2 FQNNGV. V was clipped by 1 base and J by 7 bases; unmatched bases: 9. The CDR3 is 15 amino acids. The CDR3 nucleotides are TGTGCCAGCAGCTTAGCCCTTCAGGGGGATGTTGGCTACACCTTC. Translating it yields CASSLALQGDVGYTF.

The CDR3 is CASSATGTMVLNEQFF. The CDR3 bases are TGTGCCAGCAGTGCTACCGGGACCATGGTATTGAATGAGCAGTTCTTC. This chain connects TRBV6-2 or TRBV6-3 to TRBJ2-1; D is possibly TRBD1 or TRBD2 (5 bases each). Looked up from germline, CDR1 is MNHEY and CDR2 is SVGEGT. The CDR3 runs to 16 residues. Trimming took 5 bases from V and 7 from J, leaving 21 bases between them.